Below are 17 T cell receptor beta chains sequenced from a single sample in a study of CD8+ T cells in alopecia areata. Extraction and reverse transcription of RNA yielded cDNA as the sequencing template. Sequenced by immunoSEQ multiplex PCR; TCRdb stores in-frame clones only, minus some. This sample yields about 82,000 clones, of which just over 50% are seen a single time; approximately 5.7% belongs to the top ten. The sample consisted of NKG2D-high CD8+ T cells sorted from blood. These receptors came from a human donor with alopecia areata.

The CDR3 spells CASSFEDGLYEQYF. The DNA of the CDR3 is TGTGCCAGCAGCTTTGAGGACGGTCTCTACGAGCAGTACTTC. V gene TRBV5-6 combines with J gene TRBJ2-7; D not resolved. Trimming removed 2 bases at V and 3 bases at J, with 12 bases between. There are 14 residues in the CDR3. Per germline, CDR1 SGHDT and CDR2 YYEEEE.

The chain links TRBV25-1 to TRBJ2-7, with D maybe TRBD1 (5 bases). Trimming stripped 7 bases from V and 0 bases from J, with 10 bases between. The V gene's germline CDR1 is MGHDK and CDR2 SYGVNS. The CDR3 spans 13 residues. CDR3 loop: CASTDSGSYEQYF. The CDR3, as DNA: TGTGCCAGCACAGACAGTGGCTCCTACGAGCAGTACTTC.

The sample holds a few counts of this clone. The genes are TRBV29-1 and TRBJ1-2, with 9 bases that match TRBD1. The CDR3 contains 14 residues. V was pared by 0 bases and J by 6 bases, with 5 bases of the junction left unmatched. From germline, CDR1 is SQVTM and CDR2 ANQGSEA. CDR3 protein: CSVEDRDRVHGYTF. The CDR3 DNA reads TGCAGCGTTGAAGATCGGGACAGGGTCCATGGCTACACCTTC.

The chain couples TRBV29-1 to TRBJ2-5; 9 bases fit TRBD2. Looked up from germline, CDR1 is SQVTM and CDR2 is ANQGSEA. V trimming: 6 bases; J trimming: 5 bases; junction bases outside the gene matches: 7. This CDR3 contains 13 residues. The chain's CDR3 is CSVVSGSGETQYF. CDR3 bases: TGCAGCGTCGTTAGCGGGAGTGGGGAGACCCAGTACTTC.

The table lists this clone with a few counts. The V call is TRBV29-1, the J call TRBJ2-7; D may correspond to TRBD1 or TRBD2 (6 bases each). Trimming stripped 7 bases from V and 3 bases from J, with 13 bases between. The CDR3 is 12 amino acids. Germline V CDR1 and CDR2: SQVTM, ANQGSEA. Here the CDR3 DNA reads TGCAGCGCCGGGGGCGGCGACTACGAGCAGTACTTC. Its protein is CSAGGGDYEQYF.

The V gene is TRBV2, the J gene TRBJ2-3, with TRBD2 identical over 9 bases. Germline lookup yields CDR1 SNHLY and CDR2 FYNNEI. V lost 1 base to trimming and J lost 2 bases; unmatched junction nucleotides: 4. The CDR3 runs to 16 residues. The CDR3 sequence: CASSEGTSELTDTQYF. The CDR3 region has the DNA TGTGCCAGCAGTGAAGGGACTAGCGAACTCACAGATACGCAGTATTTT.

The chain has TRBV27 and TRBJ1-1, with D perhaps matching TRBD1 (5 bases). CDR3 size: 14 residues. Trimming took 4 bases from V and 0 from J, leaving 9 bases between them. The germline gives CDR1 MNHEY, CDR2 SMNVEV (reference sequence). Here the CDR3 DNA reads TGTGCCAGCAGTTCGGACACACTGAACACTGAAGCTTTCTTT. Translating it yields CASSSDTLNTEAFF.

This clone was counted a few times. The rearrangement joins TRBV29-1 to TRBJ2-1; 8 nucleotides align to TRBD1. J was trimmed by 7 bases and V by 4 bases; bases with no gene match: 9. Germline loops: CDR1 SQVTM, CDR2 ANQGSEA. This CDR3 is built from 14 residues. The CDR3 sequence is CSVVGSGGLNEQFF. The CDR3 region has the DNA TGCAGCGTTGTCGGTTCAGGGGGCCTAAATGAGCAGTTCTTC.

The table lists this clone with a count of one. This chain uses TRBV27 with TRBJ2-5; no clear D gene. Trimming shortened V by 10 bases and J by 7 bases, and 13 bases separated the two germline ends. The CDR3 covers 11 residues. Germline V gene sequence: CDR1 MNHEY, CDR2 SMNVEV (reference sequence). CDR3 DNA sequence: TGTGCCACCCGATTTGTAGGGACCCAGTACTTC. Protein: CATRFVGTQYF.

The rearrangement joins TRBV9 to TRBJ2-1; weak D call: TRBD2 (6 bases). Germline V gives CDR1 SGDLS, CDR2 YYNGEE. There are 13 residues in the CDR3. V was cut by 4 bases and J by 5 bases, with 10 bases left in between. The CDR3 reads CASSRGGDNEQFF. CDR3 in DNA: TGTGCCAGCAGCCGTGGAGGGGACAATGAGCAGTTCTTC.

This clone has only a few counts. For the CDR3, the DNA is TGTGCCAGCAGCCAAGATTCAGGGATAGCCACTGAAGCTTTCTTT. Translation: CASSQDSGIATEAFF. This sequence joins TRBV14 and TRBJ1-1; maybe TRBD1 (5 bases). The CDR3 runs to 15 residues. The ends were cut back, 0 bases at V and 4 bases at J, with 12 bases in the middle. CDR1 and CDR2 from the germline V gene are SGHDN and FVKESK.

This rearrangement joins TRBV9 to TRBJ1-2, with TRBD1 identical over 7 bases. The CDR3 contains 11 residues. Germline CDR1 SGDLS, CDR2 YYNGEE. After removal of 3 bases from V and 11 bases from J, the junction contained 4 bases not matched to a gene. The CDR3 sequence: CASSGTGEYTF. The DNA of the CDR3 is TGTGCCAGCAGCGGAACAGGGGAGTACACCTTC.

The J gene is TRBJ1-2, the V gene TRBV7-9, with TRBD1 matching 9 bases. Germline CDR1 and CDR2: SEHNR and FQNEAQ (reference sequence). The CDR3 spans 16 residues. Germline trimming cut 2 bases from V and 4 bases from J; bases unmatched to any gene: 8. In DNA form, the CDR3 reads TGTGCCAGCAGCTTACCCCCAGGACAGGGGTTCTATGGCTACACCTTC. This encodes CASSLPPGQGFYGYTF.

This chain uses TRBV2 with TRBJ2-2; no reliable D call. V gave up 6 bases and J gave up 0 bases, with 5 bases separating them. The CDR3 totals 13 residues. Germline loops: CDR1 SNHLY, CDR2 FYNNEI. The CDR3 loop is CASSAANTGELFF. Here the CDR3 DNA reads TGTGCCAGCAGCGCGGCGAACACCGGGGAGCTGTTTTTT.

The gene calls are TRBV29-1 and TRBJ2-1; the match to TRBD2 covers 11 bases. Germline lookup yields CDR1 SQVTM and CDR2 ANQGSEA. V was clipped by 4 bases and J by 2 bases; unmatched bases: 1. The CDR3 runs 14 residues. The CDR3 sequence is CSVVTSGTYNEQFF. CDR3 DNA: TGCAGCGTTGTGACTAGCGGGACCTACAATGAGCAGTTCTTC.

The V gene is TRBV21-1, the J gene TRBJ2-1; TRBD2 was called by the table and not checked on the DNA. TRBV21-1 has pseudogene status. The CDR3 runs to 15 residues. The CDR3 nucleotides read TGTGCCAGCAAGGGGACTAGCGGGAGGGGGCATGAGCAGTTCTTC. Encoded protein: CASKGTSGRGHEQFF.

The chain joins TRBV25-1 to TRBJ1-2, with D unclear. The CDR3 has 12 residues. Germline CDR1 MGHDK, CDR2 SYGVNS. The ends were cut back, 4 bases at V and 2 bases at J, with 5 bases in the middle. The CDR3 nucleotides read TGTGCCAGCAGTGGGCGGAACTATGGCTACACCTTC. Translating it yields CASSGRNYGYTF.